The rows below give T cell receptor beta chains drawn from one sample of a study of cytomegalovirus exposure and HLA in healthy donors. Generated by immunoSEQ multiplex PCR, the TCRdb table keeps only in-frame clones and is missing some. Found here are roughly 190,000 clones, roughly 60% of them singletons; the top ten hold about 3.2%. Material for sequencing was PBMCs. The receptors were sampled from a man aged 35 to 55 in good health and CMV-seronegative. Each CDR3 is given with its conserved first and last residue. A D gene is named only where the DNA matches it firmly. Clone size, where shown, is once, few, many, or a class for clones that have expanded.

V gene	D gene	clone size	J gene	CDR3 protein	CDR3 DNA
TRBV6-1	.	few	TRBJ1-4	CASSESRVVRGEKLFF	TGTGCCAGCAGCGAATCCCGGGTGGTACGCGGTGAAAAACTGTTTTTT
TRBV28	.	.	TRBJ1-5	CASSLKGRGFQPQHF	TGTGCCAGCAGTTTAAAGGGCAGGGGCTTTCAGCCCCAGCATTTT
TRBV11-3	.	.	TRBJ2-2	CASSSGGGPGELFF	TGTGCCAGCAGCTCTGGGGGGGGGCCCGGGGAGCTGTTTTTT
TRBV7-9	TRBD1	.	TRBJ2-2	CASSFRQGGTGELFF	TGTGCCAGCAGCTTTCGACAGGGGGGCACCGGGGAGCTGTTTTTT
TRBV7-7	TRBD1	.	TRBJ2-1	CASSLAGQVNEQFF	TGTGCCAGCAGCTTAGCTGGACAGGTTAATGAGCAGTTCTTC
TRBV7-2	.	.	TRBJ1-3	CASSQGVSGNTIYF	TGTGCCAGCAGCCAAGGGGTCTCTGGAAACACCATATATTTT
TRBV4-2	.	.	TRBJ2-3	CASWYDSDTQYF	TGTGCCAGCTGGTACGACTCGGATACGCAGTATTTT
TRBV7-3	.	.	TRBJ2-5	CASSLTGPLGEETQYF	TGTGCCAGCAGCTTAACAGGGCCCCTAGGGGAAGAGACCCAGTACTTC
TRBV7-9	TRBD2	.	TRBJ2-1	CASSLGLAGRLF	TGTGCCAGCAGCTTAGGGCTAGCGGGACGCCTCTTC
TRBV18	TRBD1	few	TRBJ2-7	CASSGQGGYEQYF	TGTGCCAGCTCTGGACAGGGAGGCTACGAGCAGTACTTC
TRBV19	TRBD1	.	TRBJ1-5	CASSTNGQGSNQPQHF	TGTGCCAGTAGTACCAACGGACAGGGCAGCAATCAGCCCCAGCATTTT
TRBV2	.	.	TRBJ2-6	CASRVDSAGANVLTF	TGTGCCAGCAGAGTCGACAGTGCCGGGGCCAACGTCCTGACTTTC
TRBV7-2	.	.	TRBJ1-5	CASSLVGGGGSNQPQHF	TGTGCCAGCAGCTTAGTGGGGGGCGGGGGTAGCAATCAGCCCCAGCATTTT
TRBV7-2	.	.	TRBJ2-7	CASSLEAPDYEQYF	TGTGCCAGCAGCTTAGAAGCGCCCGATTACGAGCAGTACTTC
TRBV7-2	TRBD2	.	TRBJ2-3	CASSLQAGPTDTQYF	TGTGCCAGCAGCTTACAAGCGGGACCCACAGATACGCAGTATTTT
TRBV28	.	once	TRBJ2-1	CASSLGRATYSEQFF	TGTGCCAGCAGTTTAGGGCGGGCCACCTACAGTGAGCAGTTCTTC
TRBV6-1	.	few	TRBJ2-7	CASRLATVYEQYF	TGTGCCAGCAGGCTAGCGACCGTTTACGAGCAGTACTTC
TRBV29-1	TRBD2	.	TRBJ2-2	CSVEDLQRGSNTGELFF	TGCAGCGTTGAAGATCTTCAGCGGGGGTCGAACACCGGGGAGCTGTTTTTT
TRBV7-9	.	.	TRBJ2-6	CSSSFSSAGMGANVLTF	TGTTCCAGCAGCTTCAGTTCTGCCGGGATGGGGGCCAACGTCCTGACTTTC
TRBV7-2	TRBD1	.	TRBJ1-6	CASSATGGGSPLHF	TGTGCCAGCAGCGCGACAGGGGGCGGTTCACCCCTCCACTTT
TRBV11-1	TRBD1	.	TRBJ1-3	CASKSTGAISGNTIYF	TGTGCCAGCAAGTCGACAGGGGCCATCTCTGGAAACACCATATATTTT
TRBV19	.	.	TRBJ1-2	CASSFDRPLSGYTF	TGTGCCAGTAGTTTCGACAGACCCCTGAGTGGCTACACCTTC
TRBV2	.	.	TRBJ1-2	CASSGQGRNGYTF	TGTGCCAGCTCCGGGCAGGGGAGAAATGGCTACACCTTC
TRBV7-2	.	.	TRBJ2-7	CASSFQGPYEQYF	TGTGCCAGCAGCTTTCAGGGCCCCTACGAGCAGTACTTC
TRBV6-5	.	few	TRBJ2-7	CASSYGTSYEQYF	TGTGCCAGCAGTTACGGTACGAGTTACGAGCAGTACTTC
TRBV6-4	TRBD2	few	TRBJ2-2	CASRAPFTSGANTGELFF	TGTGCCAGCAGAGCTCCCTTTACTAGCGGGGCGAACACCGGGGAGCTGTTTTTT
TRBV6-4	TRBD2	.	TRBJ2-1	CASSEASGAYNEQFF	TGTGCCAGCAGTGAGGCTAGCGGAGCCTACAATGAGCAGTTCTTC
TRBV7-6	TRBD1	.	TRBJ2-1	CASSQTGALDEQFF	TGTGCCAGCAGCCAAACAGGGGCCTTGGATGAGCAGTTCTTC
TRBV2	TRBD2	.	TRBJ2-2	CASSEAGPSGGSNTGELFF	TGTGCCAGCAGTGAAGCAGGACCTAGCGGGGGATCGAACACCGGGGAGCTGTTTTTT
TRBV15	.	.	TRBJ1-1	CATSREGLNTEAFF	TGTGCCACCAGCAGAGAGGGGCTGAACACTGAAGCTTTCTTT
TRBV7-4	TRBD2	.	TRBJ2-7	CASSLPGGDGEYEQYF	TGTGCCAGCAGCCTCCCGGGAGGGGATGGGGAATACGAGCAGTACTTC
TRBV6-5	.	.	TRBJ2-5	CASSNQETQYF	TGTGCCAGCAGCAACCAAGAGACCCAGTACTTC
TRBV18	TRBD1	.	TRBJ2-3	CASSQTTGGAGDTQYF	TGTGCCAGCTCACAAACGACAGGGGGCGCCGGGGATACGCAGTATTTT
TRBV6-5	.	.	TRBJ1-5	CASSSGGASNQPQHF	TGTGCCAGCAGTTCCGGGGGGGCCAGCAATCAGCCCCAGCATTTT
TRBV6-5	.	.	TRBJ1-1	CASSYGLANTEAFF	TGTGCCAGCAGTTACGGGCTGGCTAACACTGAAGCTTTCTTT
TRBV5-1	TRBD2	.	TRBJ2-3	CASSLKREATDTQYF	TGCGCCAGCAGCTTGAAGCGGGAGGCGACAGATACGCAGTATTTT
TRBV7-2	.	few	TRBJ1-3	CASSLNSPMSGNTIYF	TGTGCCAGCAGCTTAAACAGCCCCATGTCTGGAAACACCATATATTTT
TRBV7-2	TRBD1	once	TRBJ1-1	CASSKRQGSGTEAFF	TGTGCCAGCAGCAAAAGACAGGGTTCGGGGACTGAAGCTTTCTTT
TRBV14	.	.	TRBJ1-1	CASSQRTEAFF	TGTGCCAGCAGCCAGCGTACTGAAGCTTTCTTT
TRBV7-9	.	few	TRBJ2-7	CASSPGQSSYEQYF	TGTGCCAGCAGCCCCGGACAGAGCTCCTACGAGCAGTACTTC
TRBV4-1	TRBD2	.	TRBJ2-1	CASTGLAGNYNEQFF	TGCGCCAGCACGGGACTAGCGGGGAACTACAATGAGCAGTTCTTC
TRBV19	.	.	TRBJ1-1	CASSIDYGRALNTEAFF	TGTGCCAGTAGTATAGATTACGGGAGGGCCCTGAACACTGAAGCTTTCTTT
TRBV10-3	.	.	TRBJ1-5	CAISESGQFSNQPQHF	TGTGCCATCAGTGAGTCCGGACAGTTTAGCAATCAGCCCCAGCATTTT
TRBV10-3	TRBD2	.	TRBJ2-2	CAISPSGSTGELFF	TGTGCCATCAGTCCTAGCGGGAGCACCGGGGAGCTGTTTTTT
TRBV9	TRBD1	few	TRBJ2-1	CASSPLGQGAGEQFF	TGTGCCAGCAGCCCATTGGGACAGGGGGCAGGTGAGCAGTTCTTC
TRBV10-3	.	.	TRBJ2-7	CAISEDSNSYEQYF	TGTGCCATCAGTGAGGATAGCAACTCCTACGAGCAGTACTTC
TRBV27	.	few	TRBJ2-7	CATHPSGYGEQYF	TGTGCCACCCACCCATCGGGGTACGGGGAGCAGTACTTC
TRBV6-6	.	.	TRBJ2-2	CASSFQGGTGELFF	TGTGCCAGCAGTTTTCAGGGGGGCACCGGGGAGCTGTTTTTT
TRBV30	TRBD1	.	TRBJ2-7	CAWRTGGGYEQYF	TGTGCCTGGAGGACAGGGGGCGGGTACGAGCAGTACTTC
TRBV4-1	.	.	TRBJ2-1	CASSQEAMGGSYNEQFF	TGCGCCAGCAGCCAAGAGGCAATGGGGGGCTCCTACAATGAGCAGTTCTTC
TRBV29-1	.	few	TRBJ1-2	CSVETDSGGYGYTF	TGCAGCGTTGAGACGGACAGCGGCGGCTATGGCTACACCTTC
TRBV4-1	.	.	TRBJ2-1	CASSQEDPRGGTYNEQFF	TGCGCCAGCAGCCAGGAAGACCCTCGCGGGGGCACCTACAATGAGCAGTTCTTC
TRBV30	.	.	TRBJ2-7	CALKEQIWSEQYF	TGTGCCTTAAAGGAACAGATTTGGTCCGAGCAGTACTTC
TRBV30	.	.	TRBJ1-3	CAWSPGVTSSGNTIYF	TGTGCCTGGAGTCCGGGGGTCACCTCGTCTGGAAACACCATATATTTT
TRBV11-3	TRBD1	few	TRBJ1-1	CASSRGTGLAAFF	TGTGCCAGCAGCCGTGGGACAGGGCTGGCGGCTTTCTTT
TRBV19	TRBD2	.	TRBJ2-5	CASSISASGSRETQYF	TGTGCCAGTAGTATTTCGGCTAGCGGGAGTAGGGAGACCCAGTACTTC
TRBV4-2	.	.	TRBJ2-1	CASSQPRTTSSYNEQFF	TGTGCCAGCAGCCAACCTAGGACTACCTCCTCCTACAATGAGCAGTTCTTC
TRBV2	TRBD1	.	TRBJ1-2	CASRGQARTYGYTF	TGTGCCAGCAGGGGACAGGCGCGCACCTATGGCTACACCTTC
TRBV5-1	TRBD2	few	TRBJ2-5	CASSLYLAGEETQYF	TGCGCCAGCAGCTTGTATTTAGCGGGGGAAGAGACCCAGTACTTC
TRBV19	TRBD2	.	TRBJ2-7	CASSIGTSGYEQYF	TGTGCCAGTAGTATAGGGACTAGCGGCTACGAGCAGTACTTC